The present TCR beta chain was sequenced within a study of blood T cells in healthy people across ages. The study drew donors from healthy Caucasian individuals in Russia aged roughly 6 to 90. Isolation per sample recovered at least 6 million PBMCs. Notes on the study in general: In older individuals, TCR beta diversity per million T cells was lower, falling roughly linearly with age.

A sample-barcoded 5' primer and a J-beta primer mix were used in a second PCR of roughly 7 to 12 cycles. TCRdb re-derived calls from the 5' RACE reads in MiXCR, one entry per CDR3 protein. The sample has about a million distinct CDR3 sequences, about two fifths seen once. The sample holds a few counts of this clonotype. The antigen remains unidentified. V lost 0 bases and J lost 11, with 8 bases in between. The CDR3 runs to 12 residues. Germline CDR1 and CDR2: MNHEY and SVGAGI. Source material: blood. This sequence was found in a man aged 18 to 30 in good health. V gene TRBV6-5 combines with J gene TRBJ2-1; D ambiguous. CDR3 region: CASSYSGRQQFF. The DNA of the CDR3 is TGTGCCAGCAGTTACTCGGGTCGGCAGCAGTTCTTC.